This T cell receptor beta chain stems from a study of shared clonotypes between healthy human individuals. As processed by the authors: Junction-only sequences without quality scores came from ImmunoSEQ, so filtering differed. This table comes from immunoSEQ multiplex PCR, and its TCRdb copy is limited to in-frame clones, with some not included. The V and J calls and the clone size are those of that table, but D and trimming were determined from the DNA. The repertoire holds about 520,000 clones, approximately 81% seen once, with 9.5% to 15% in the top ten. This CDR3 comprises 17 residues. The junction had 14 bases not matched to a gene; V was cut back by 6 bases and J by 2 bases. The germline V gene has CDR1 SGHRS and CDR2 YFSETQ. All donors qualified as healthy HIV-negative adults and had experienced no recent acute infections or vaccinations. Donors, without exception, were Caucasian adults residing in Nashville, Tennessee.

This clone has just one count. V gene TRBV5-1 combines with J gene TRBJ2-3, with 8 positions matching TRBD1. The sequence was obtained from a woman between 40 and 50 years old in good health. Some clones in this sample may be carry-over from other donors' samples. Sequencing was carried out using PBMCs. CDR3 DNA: TGCGCCAGCACCTTCCTGATGGGGCAGGGGGCCACAGATACGCAGTATTTT. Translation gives CASTFLMGQGATDTQYF.